The 3 T cell receptor beta chains below were found in one sample sequenced in a study of T cell responses to AZD1222 COVID-19 vaccine. The repertoire was sequenced with immunoSEQ multiplex PCR; TCRdb's copy has only in-frame clones and lacks some. This sample has tens of thousands of clones, with approximately 85% found just once. Sequencing used peripheral blood, obtained 28 days after the second AZD1222 dose. The receptors were gathered from an adult who received the AZD1222 COVID-19 vaccine.

The rearrangement joins TRBV5-6 to TRBJ2-1; 7 bases line up with TRBD1. The CDR3 sequence is 14 residues long. Unmatched junction bases numbered 6, after V lost 4 bases and J lost 5 bases. Germline V lookup: CDR1 SGHDT, CDR2 YYEEEE. This CDR3 reads CASSGQDANNEQFF. Here the CDR3 DNA reads TGTGCCAGCAGCGGACAGGACGCGAACAATGAGCAGTTCTTC.

CDR3 amino acids: CASSLYGDRVYNEQFF. CDR3 sequence (DNA): TGTGCCAGCAGCTTGTACGGGGACAGGGTCTACAATGAGCAGTTCTTC. This sequence joins TRBV5-4 and TRBJ2-1; 9 nucleotides match TRBD1. This CDR3 is built from 16 residues. J gave up 3 bases and V 1 base, and 5 bases lay outside the gene matches. The germline V gene encodes CDR1 SGHNT and CDR2 YYREEE (reference sequence).

The J gene is TRBJ2-2, the V gene TRBV6-6; no clear D. CDR1 and CDR2 from the germline V gene are MNHNY and SVGAGI (reference sequence). V was trimmed by 2 bases and J by 5 bases, leaving 9 bases between them. The CDR3 length is 14 residues. The CDR3 DNA sequence: TGTGCCAGCAGTTACCGAGGTTCGACCGGGGAGCTGTTTTTT. Amino acid sequence: CASSYRGSTGELFF.